This section outlines one T cell receptor beta chain sequence together with its context. What it binds is unknown. This entry belongs to a study of shared clonotypes between healthy human individuals. Study results and limitations: Among donors, sharing of clonotypes was expected to be affected by sequencing depth. Only blood underwent sampling, and tissue repertoires likely differ.

The CDR3 sequence is 15 residues long. In germline, CDR1 is KGHSH, CDR2 LQKENI. Trimming stripped 1 base from V and 0 bases from J, with 9 bases between. Data came from immunoSEQ multiplex PCR; TCRdb stores just in-frame clones and leaves some out. This table has 950,000 to 1,200,000 clones, around 77% appearing once. Sequenced input: memory CD4+ T cells from PBMCs. This sample's subset: CD45RA-negative fraction. This clonotype was sampled from a man between 18 and 29 years old in good health. Some clones in this sample may be carry-over from other donors' samples. The genes are TRBV18 and TRBJ1-1; D unclear. The CDR3 here is CASSPLVELNTEAFF. The CDR3 DNA is TGTGCCAGCTCACCACTGGTGGAGTTGAACACTGAAGCTTTCTTT.